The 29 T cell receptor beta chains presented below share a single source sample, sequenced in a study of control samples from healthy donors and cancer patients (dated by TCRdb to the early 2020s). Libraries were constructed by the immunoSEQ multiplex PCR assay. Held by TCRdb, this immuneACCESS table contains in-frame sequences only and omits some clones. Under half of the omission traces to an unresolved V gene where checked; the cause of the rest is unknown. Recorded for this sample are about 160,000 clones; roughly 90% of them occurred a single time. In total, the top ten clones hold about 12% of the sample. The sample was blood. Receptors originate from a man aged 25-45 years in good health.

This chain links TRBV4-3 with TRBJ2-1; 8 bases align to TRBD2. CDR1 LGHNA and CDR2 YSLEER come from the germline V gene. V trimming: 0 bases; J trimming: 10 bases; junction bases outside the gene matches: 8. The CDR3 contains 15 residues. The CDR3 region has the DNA TGCGCCAGCAGCCAAGATAGGAGCGGGAGCAGGGAGCAGTTCTTC. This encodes CASSQDRSGSREQFF.

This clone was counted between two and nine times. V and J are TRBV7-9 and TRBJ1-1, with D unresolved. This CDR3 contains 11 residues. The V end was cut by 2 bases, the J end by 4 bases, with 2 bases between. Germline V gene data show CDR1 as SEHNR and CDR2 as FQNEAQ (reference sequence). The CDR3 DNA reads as TGTGCCAGCAGCTTAACCACTGAAGCTTTCTTT. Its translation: CASSLTTEAFF.

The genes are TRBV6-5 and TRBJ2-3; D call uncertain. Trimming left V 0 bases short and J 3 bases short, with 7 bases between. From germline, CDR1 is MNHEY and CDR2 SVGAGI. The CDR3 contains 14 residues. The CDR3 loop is CASSYSEQTDTQYF. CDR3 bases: TGTGCCAGCAGTTACTCGGAACAAACAGATACGCAGTATTTT.

CDR3 DNA sequence: TGTGCCAGCAGCTTGGGAGGTCGGAATCAGCCCCAGCATTTT. The encoded protein is CASSLGGRNQPQHF. The rearrangement links TRBV13 to TRBJ1-5; no definite D call. This CDR3 has 14 amino acids. V was pared by 3 bases and J by 4 bases, with 10 bases between. The germline gives CDR1 PRHDT, CDR2 FYEKMQ (reference sequence).

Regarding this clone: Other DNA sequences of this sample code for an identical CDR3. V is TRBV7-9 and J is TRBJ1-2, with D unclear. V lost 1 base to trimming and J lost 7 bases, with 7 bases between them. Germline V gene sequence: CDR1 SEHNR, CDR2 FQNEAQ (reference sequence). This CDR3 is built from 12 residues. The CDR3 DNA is TGTGCCAGCAGCTTAGAGGGAGGTGGCTACACCTTC. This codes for CASSLEGGGYTF. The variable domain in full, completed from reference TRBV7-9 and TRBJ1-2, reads DTGVSQNPRHKITKRGQNVTFRCDPISEHNRLYWYRQTLGQGPEFLTYFQNEAQLEKSRLLSDRFSAERPKGSFSTLEIQRTEQGDSAMYLCASSLEGGGYTFGSGTRLTVV.

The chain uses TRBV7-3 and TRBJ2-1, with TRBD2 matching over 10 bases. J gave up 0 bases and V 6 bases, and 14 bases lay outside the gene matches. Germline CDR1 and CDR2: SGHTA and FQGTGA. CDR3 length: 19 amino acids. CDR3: CASSLSLAGAPNSYNEQFF. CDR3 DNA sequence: TGTGCCAGCAGTCTCTCTCTAGCGGGGGCCCCTAACTCCTACAATGAGCAGTTCTTC.

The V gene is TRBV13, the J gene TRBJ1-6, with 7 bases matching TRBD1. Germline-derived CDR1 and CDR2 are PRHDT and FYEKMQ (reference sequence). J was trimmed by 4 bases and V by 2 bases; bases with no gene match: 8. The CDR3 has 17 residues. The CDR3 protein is CASSLRQGGSYNSPLHF. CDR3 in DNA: TGTGCCAGCAGCTTAAGACAGGGAGGGTCTTATAATTCACCCCTCCACTTT.

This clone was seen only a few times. CDR3 region: CASSPSGSLDTQYF. DNA for the CDR3: TGTGCCAGCAGTCCGAGCGGGTCCCTAGATACGCAGTATTTT. The chain recombines TRBV28 with TRBJ2-3, with D perhaps matching TRBD2 (6 bases). The CDR3 runs 14 residues. Trimming shortened V by 5 bases and J by 5 bases, and 14 bases separated the two germline ends. CDR1 and CDR2 (germline): MDHEN, SYDVKM.

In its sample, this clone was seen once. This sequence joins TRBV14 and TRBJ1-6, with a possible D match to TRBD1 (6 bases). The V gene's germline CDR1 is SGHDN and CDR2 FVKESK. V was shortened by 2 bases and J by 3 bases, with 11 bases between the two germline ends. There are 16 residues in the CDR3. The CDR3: CASSQQGNYYNSPLHF. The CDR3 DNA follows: TGTGCCAGCAGCCAACAGGGGAATTACTATAATTCACCCCTCCACTTT.

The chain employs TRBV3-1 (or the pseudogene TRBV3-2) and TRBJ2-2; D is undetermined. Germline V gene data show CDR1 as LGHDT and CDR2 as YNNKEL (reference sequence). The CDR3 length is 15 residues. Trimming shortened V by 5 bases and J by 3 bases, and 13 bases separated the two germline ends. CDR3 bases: TGTGCCAGCAGCGCTAAAGCCCTTTACACCGGGGAGCTGTTTTTT. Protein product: CASSAKALYTGELFF.

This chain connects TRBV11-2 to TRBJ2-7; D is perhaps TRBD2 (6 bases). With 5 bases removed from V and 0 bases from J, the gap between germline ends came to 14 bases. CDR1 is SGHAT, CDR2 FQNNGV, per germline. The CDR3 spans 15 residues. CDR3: CASSPGPGSSYEQYF. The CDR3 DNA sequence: TGTGCCAGCAGCCCTGGACCCGGGAGCTCCTACGAGCAGTACTTC. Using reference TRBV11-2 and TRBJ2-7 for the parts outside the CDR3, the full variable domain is EAGVAQSPRYKIIEKRQSVAFWCNPISGHATLYWYQQILGQGPKLLIQFQNNGVVDDSQLPKDRFSAERLKGVDSTLKIQPAKLEDSAVYLCASSPGPGSSYEQYFGPGTRLTVT.

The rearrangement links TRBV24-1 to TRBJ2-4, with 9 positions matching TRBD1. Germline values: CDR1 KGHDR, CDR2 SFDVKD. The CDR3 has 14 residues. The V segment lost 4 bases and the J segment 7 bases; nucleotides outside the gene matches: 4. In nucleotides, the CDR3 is TGTGCCACCAGTGACGGGGACAGGGCTAACATTCAGTACTTC. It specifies CATSDGDRANIQYF.

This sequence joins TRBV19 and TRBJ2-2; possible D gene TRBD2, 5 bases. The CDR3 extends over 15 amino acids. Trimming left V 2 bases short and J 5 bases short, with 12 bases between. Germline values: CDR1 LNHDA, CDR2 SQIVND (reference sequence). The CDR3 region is CASSIKIGNTGELFF. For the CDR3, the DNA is TGTGCCAGTAGTATAAAGATCGGGAATACCGGGGAGCTGTTTTTT. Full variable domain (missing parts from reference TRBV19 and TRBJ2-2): DGGITQSPKYLFRKEGQNVTLSCEQNLNHDAMYWYRQDPGQGLRLIYYSQIVNDFQKGDIAEGYSVSREKKESFPLTVTSAQKNPTAFYLCASSIKIGNTGELFFGEGSRLTVL.

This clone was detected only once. The CDR3 here is CASSQANYGTVNTEAFF. DNA of the CDR3: TGCGCCAGCAGCCAAGCGAATTATGGGACAGTGAACACTGAAGCTTTCTTT. The rearrangement links TRBV4-3 to TRBJ1-1; TRBD1 matches at 7 bases. Germline CDR1 and CDR2: LGHNA and YSLEER. The CDR3 spans 17 residues. The junction had 8 bases not matched to a gene; V was cut back by 1 base and J by 0 bases.

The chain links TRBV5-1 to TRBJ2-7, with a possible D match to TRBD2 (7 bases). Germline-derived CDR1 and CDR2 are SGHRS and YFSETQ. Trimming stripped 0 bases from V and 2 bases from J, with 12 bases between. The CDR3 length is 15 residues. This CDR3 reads CASSLAWGGPYEQYF. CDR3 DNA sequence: TGCGCCAGCAGCTTGGCCTGGGGGGGGCCCTACGAGCAGTACTTC.

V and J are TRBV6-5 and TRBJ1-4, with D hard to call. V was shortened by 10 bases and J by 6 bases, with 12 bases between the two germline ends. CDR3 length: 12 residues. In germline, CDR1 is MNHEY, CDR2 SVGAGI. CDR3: CATGSSHEKLFF. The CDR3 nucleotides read TGTGCCACGGGATCATCCCATGAAAAACTGTTTTTT.

The CDR3 DNA is TGTGCCAGCAGCGAGGGGGACGGAGCTAACTATGGCTACACCTTC. Its translation is CASSEGDGANYGYTF. The J gene is TRBJ1-2, the V gene TRBV9; TRBD1 is a possible D gene (6 bases). Looked up from germline, CDR1 is SGDLS and CDR2 is YYNGEE. V was pared by 3 bases and J by 0 bases, with 12 bases between. The CDR3 covers 15 residues.

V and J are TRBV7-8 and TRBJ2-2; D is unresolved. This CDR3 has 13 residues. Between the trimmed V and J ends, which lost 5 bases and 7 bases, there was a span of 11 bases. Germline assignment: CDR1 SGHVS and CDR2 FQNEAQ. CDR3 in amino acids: CASSPRRDGELFF. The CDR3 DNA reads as TGTGCCAGCAGCCCTCGACGTGACGGGGAGCTGTTTTTT.

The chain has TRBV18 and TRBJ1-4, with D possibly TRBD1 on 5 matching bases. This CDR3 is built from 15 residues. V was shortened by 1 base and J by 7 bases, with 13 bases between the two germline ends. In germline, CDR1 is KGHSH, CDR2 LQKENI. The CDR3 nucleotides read TGTGCCAGCTCACCACGGGGGGGGTTGGCTGAAAAACTGTTTTTT. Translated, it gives CASSPRGGLAEKLFF.

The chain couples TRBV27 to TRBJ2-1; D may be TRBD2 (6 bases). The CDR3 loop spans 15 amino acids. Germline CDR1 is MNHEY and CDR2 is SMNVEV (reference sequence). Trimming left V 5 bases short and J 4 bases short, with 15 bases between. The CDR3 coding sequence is TGTGCCAGCAGTCCGAAACTAGGGACTTACAATGAGCAGTTCTTC. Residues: CASSPKLGTYNEQFF.

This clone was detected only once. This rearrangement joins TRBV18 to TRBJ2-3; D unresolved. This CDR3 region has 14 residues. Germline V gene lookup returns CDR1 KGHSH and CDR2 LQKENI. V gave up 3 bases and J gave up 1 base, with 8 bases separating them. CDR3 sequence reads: CASSPLRGTDTQYF. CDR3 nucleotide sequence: TGTGCCAGCTCACCGCTGCGAGGCACAGATACGCAGTATTTT.

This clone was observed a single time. Here the CDR3 reads CASSPQLLAGVWDTQYF. The CDR3 nucleotides are TGTGCCAGCAGCCCCCAACTTCTAGCGGGAGTTTGGGATACGCAGTATTTT. The chain is built from TRBV27 and TRBJ2-3; TRBD2 matches at 10 bases. The CDR3 loop spans 17 amino acids. Looked up from germline, CDR1 is MNHEY and CDR2 is SMNVEV (reference sequence). After removal of 6 bases from V and 6 bases from J, the junction contained 15 bases not matched to a gene.

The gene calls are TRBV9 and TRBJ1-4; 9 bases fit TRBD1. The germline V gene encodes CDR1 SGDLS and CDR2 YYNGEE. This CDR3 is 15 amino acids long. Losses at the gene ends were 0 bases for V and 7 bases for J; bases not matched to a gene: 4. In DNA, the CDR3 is TGTGCCAGCAGCGTAGGAAGACAGGGGGGTGAAAAACTGTTTTTT. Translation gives CASSVGRQGGEKLFF. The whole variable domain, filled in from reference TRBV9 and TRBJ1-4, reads DSGVTQTPKHLITATGQRVTLRCSPRSGDLSVYWYQQSLDQGLQFLIQYYNGEERAKGNILERFSAQQFPDLHSELNLSSLELGDSALYFCASSVGRQGGEKLFFGSGTQLSVL.

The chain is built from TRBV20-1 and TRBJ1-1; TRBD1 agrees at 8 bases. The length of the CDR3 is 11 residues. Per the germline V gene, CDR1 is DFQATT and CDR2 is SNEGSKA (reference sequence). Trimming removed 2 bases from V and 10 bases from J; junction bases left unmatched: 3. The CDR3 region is CSARLQGGAFF. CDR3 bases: TGCAGTGCTAGACTACAGGGGGGAGCTTTCTTT.

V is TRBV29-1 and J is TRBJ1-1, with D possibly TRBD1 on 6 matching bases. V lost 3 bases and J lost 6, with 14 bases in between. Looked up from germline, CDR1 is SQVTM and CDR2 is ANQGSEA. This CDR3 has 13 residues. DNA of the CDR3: TGCAGCGTTGAGGGGGGGCTCGAGGCTGAAGCTTTCTTT. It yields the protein CSVEGGLEAEAFF.

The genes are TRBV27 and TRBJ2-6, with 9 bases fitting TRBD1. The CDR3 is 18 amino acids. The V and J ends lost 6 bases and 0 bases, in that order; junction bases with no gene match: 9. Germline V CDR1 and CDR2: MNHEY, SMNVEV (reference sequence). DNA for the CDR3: TGTGCCAGCAGCGTAAGACAGGGGGTTCCCTCTGGGGCCAACGTCCTGACTTTC. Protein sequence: CASSVRQGVPSGANVLTF.

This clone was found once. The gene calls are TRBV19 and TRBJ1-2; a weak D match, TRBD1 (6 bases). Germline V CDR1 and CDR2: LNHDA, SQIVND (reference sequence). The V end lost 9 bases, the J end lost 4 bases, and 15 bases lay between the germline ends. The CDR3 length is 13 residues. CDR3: CASRRGGSYGYTF. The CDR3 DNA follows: TGTGCCAGCCGGAGGGGGGGTAGCTATGGCTACACCTTC.

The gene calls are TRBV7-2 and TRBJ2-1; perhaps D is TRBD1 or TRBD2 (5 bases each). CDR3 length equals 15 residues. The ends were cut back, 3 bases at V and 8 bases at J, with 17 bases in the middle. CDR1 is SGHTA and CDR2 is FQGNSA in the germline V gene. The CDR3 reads CASSFKGPKGDEQFF. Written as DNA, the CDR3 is TGTGCCAGCAGCTTTAAGGGACCAAAAGGGGATGAGCAGTTCTTC.

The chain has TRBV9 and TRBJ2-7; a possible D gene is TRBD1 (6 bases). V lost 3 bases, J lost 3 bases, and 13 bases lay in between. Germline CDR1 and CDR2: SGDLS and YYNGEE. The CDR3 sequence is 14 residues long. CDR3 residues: CASSAGTYNYEQYF. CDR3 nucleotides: TGTGCCAGCAGCGCCGGGACATATAACTACGAGCAGTACTTC.